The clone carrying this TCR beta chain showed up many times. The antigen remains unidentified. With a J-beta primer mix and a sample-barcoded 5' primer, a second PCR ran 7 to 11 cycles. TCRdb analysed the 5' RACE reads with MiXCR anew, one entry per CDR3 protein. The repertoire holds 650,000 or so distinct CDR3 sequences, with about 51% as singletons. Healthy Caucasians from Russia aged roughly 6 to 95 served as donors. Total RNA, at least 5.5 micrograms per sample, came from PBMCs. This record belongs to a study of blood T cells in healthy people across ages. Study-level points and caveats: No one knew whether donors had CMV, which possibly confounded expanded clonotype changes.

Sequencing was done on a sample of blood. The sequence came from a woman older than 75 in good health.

The CDR3 protein is CSASGGSGSYNEQFF. CDR3 in DNA: TGCAGTGCCTCGGGGGGGAGCGGGAGCTACAATGAGCAGTTCTTC. V is TRBV20-1 and J is TRBJ2-1; 8 bases align to TRBD2. Germline-derived CDR1 and CDR2 are DFQATT and SNEGSKA (reference sequence). CDR3 length: 15 residues. Trimming took 6 bases from V and 3 from J; bases not matched to a gene: 10.